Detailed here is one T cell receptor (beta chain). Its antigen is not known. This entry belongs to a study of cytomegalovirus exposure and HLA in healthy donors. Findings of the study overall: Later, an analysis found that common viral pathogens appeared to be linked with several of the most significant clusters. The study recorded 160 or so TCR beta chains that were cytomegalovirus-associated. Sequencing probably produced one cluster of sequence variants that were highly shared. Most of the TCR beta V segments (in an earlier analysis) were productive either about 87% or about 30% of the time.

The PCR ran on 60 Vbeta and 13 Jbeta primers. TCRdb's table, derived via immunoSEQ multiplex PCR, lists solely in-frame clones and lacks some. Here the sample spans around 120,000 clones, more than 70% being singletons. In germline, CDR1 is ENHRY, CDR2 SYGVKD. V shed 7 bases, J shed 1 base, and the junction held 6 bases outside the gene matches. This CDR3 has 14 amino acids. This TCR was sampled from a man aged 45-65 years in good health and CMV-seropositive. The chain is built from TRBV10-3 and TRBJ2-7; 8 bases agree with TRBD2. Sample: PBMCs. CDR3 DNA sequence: TGTGCCATCACACCGGGAGGGCCTTCCTACGAGCAGTACTTC. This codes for CAITPGGPSYEQYF.